These 17 T cell receptor beta chains share one sample of origin, sequenced in a study of shared T cell receptors in the human thymus (dated by TCRdb to the early 2020s). The method behind the library was the immunoSEQ multiplex PCR assay. TCRdb stores this immuneACCESS table with in-frame sequences only. Part of the clones is absent; in the studies checked, under half of the shortfall reflects unresolved V genes, and no reason is known for the rest. This sample is represented by about 380,000 clones; just under 95% of them were singletons. Together, the top ten hold 0.02% of the sample. Input material: thymocytes. Every receptor here comes from a human donor.

This clone occurred once. J is TRBJ2-7 and V is TRBV28, with D perhaps matching TRBD2 (6 bases). Germline V gene data show CDR1 as MDHEN and CDR2 as SYDVKM. The CDR3 is made up of 13 amino acids. The V gene lost 7 bases and the J gene lost 1 base, with 11 bases spanning the gap. CDR3 sequence: CASIGGNSYEQYF. CDR3 nucleotides: TGTGCCAGCATCGGCGGGAATTCCTACGAGCAGTACTTC.

The V gene is TRBV5-1, the J gene TRBJ1-1, with D hard to call. The CDR3 totals 13 residues. The V and J ends lost 2 bases and 4 bases respectively, with 9 bases between them. Germline loops: CDR1 SGHRS, CDR2 YFSETQ. DNA of the CDR3: TGCGCCAGCAGCTTCGGAGGGATCACTGAAGCTTTCTTT. Translated: CASSFGGITEAFF.

The V and J genes are TRBV28 and TRBJ2-5; D unresolved. Germline assignment: CDR1 MDHEN and CDR2 SYDVKM. The CDR3 runs 14 residues. Between the trimmed V and J ends, which lost 5 bases and 2 bases, there was a span of 12 bases. The chain's CDR3 is CASSHTAPQETQYF. The CDR3 bases are TGTGCCAGCAGTCATACGGCGCCGCAAGAGACCCAGTACTTC.

V and J are TRBV7-6 and TRBJ2-4; D uncertain. V lost 1 base and J lost 0, with 10 bases in between. The CDR3 has 16 residues. CDR1 is SGHVS, CDR2 FNYEAQ, per germline. CDR3 in DNA: TGTGCCAGCAGCTTAGACGGGCCACTAGCCAAAAACATTCAGTACTTC. Encoded protein: CASSLDGPLAKNIQYF.

The chain employs TRBV28 and TRBJ2-7, with TRBD1 identical over 12 bases. This CDR3 spans 14 amino acids. CDR1 is MDHEN and CDR2 is SYDVKM in the germline V gene. V shed 7 bases and J 4 bases; nucleotides not matched to a gene: 5. CDR3 in DNA: TGTGCCAGCAAAGGGACAGGGGGCAGGTACGAGCAGTACTTC. This codes for CASKGTGGRYEQYF.

V usage is TRBV11-3 and J usage is TRBJ2-2; 9 positions match TRBD2. In germline, CDR1 is SGHNT, CDR2 YENEEA. This CDR3 spans 16 amino acids. With 1 base clipped from V and 2 bases from J, the junction kept 2 bases outside the gene matches. The CDR3 DNA sequence: TGTGCCAGCAGCTTAGGTAGCGGGAGCAACACCGGGGAGCTGTTTTTT. This gives the protein CASSLGSGSNTGELFF.

The rearrangement links TRBV4-3 to TRBJ2-3; possibly TRBD1 for D (6 bases). The germline V and J ends were trimmed by 1 base and 0 bases, with 17 bases remaining between them. Germline V CDR1 and CDR2: LGHNA, YSLEER. This CDR3 has 18 amino acids. This CDR3 is CASSQGGQNRESTDTQYF. CDR3 coding DNA: TGCGCCAGCAGCCAAGGGGGCCAAAACAGGGAGAGCACAGATACGCAGTATTTT.

V is TRBV10-1 and J is TRBJ2-7, with D maybe TRBD1 (6 bases). The CDR3 runs to 13 residues. Germline CDR1 WNHNN, CDR2 SYGVQD (reference sequence). V lost 5 bases to trimming and J lost 3 bases, with 11 bases between them. In nucleotides, the CDR3 is TGCGCCAGCAGTTACCGGGGACACTACGAGCAGTACTTC. This gives the protein CASSYRGHYEQYF.

This chain joins TRBV4-3 and TRBJ2-5; 12 bases match TRBD2. In germline, CDR1 is LGHNA, CDR2 YSLEER. The CDR3 consists of 19 residues. V lost 0 bases, J lost 1 base, and 9 bases stayed unmatched. CDR3 sequence (DNA): TGCGCCAGCAGCCAAGACCCCCTAACTAGCGGGAGGTTCCAAGAGACCCAGTACTTC. Amino acids: CASSQDPLTSGRFQETQYF.

This clone was seen a handful of times. Other DNA sequences of this sample code for an identical CDR3. V is TRBV30 and J is TRBJ1-6; 9 bases fit TRBD1. Germline V gene lookup returns CDR1 GTSNPN and CDR2 SVGIG (reference sequence). The CDR3 is 12 residues long. With 5 bases clipped from V and 7 bases from J, the junction kept 0 bases outside the gene matches. The CDR3 DNA follows: TGTGCCTGGGGACAGGGGAATTCACCCCTCCACTTT. Its translation: CAWGQGNSPLHF.

The rearrangement joins TRBV27 to TRBJ1-2; maybe TRBD1 (6 bases). Looked up from germline, CDR1 is MNHEY and CDR2 is SMNVEV (reference sequence). V shed 7 bases and J shed 1 base, with 16 bases lying between them. The length of the CDR3 is 15 residues. CDR3 sequence reads: CASKGGGLYNYGYTF. CDR3 DNA: TGTGCCAGCAAGGGCGGGGGCCTATATAACTATGGCTACACCTTC.

The genes are TRBV27 and TRBJ2-1; 10 nucleotides match TRBD1. After removal of 4 bases from V and 0 bases from J, the junction contained 6 bases not matched to a gene. Germline loops: CDR1 MNHEY, CDR2 SMNVEV (reference sequence). This CDR3 region has 17 residues. CDR3 residues: CASSWGTGESSYNEQFF. As DNA, the CDR3 is TGTGCCAGCAGTTGGGGGACAGGGGAAAGCTCCTACAATGAGCAGTTCTTC.

This CDR3 reads CAWSVPTRRTEAFF. The CDR3 DNA reads TGTGCCTGGAGTGTACCGACAAGGCGCACTGAAGCTTTCTTT. The chain joins TRBV30 to TRBJ1-1; D remains unclear. Trimming stripped 0 bases from V and 4 bases from J, with 12 bases between. The CDR3 is 14 amino acids. CDR1 and CDR2 from the germline V gene are GTSNPN and SVGIG (reference sequence).

This chain links TRBV7-9 with TRBJ2-5; tentative D call: TRBD1 (6 bases). The ends were cut back, 5 bases at V and 4 bases at J, with 17 bases in the middle. The CDR3 is made up of 15 amino acids. CDR1 SEHNR and CDR2 FQNEAQ come from the germline V gene (reference sequence). CDR3 coding DNA: TGTGCCAGCAGCCGGGCGTCAGGGGTCCGAGAGACCCAGTACTTC. It codes for CASSRASGVRETQYF.

The CDR3 region is CASSYSGLAARDTQYF. Written as DNA, the CDR3 is TGTGCCAGCAGTTACTCTGGACTAGCGGCCCGCGATACGCAGTATTTT. The chain combines TRBV6-6 with TRBJ2-3; 10 bases align to TRBD2. Germline values: CDR1 MNHNY, CDR2 SVGAGI (reference sequence). V shed 0 bases and J 6 bases; nucleotides not matched to a gene: 6. This CDR3 region has 16 residues.

V is TRBV7-8 and J is TRBJ2-5; weak D call: TRBD1 (5 bases). Deletions cut 2 bases from V and 0 bases from J, with 13 bases between. The CDR3 spans 16 residues. The germline gives CDR1 SGHVS, CDR2 FQNEAQ. CDR3 bases: TGTGCCAGCAGCTTACTGCAGGGCCCGTACCAAGAGACCCAGTACTTC. The encoded protein is CASSLLQGPYQETQYF.

J is TRBJ1-1 and V is TRBV28; 9 positions agree with TRBD1. J gave up 5 bases and V 6 bases, and 7 bases lay outside the gene matches. Germline V lookup: CDR1 MDHEN, CDR2 SYDVKM. CDR3 length: 14 residues. The chain's CDR3 is CASRNRGRRTEAFF. CDR3 nucleotide sequence: TGTGCCAGCAGGAACAGGGGGCGCAGAACTGAAGCTTTCTTT.